The 16 T cell receptor beta chains below were found in one sample sequenced in a study of cytomegalovirus exposure and HLA in healthy donors (dated by TCRdb to the late 2010s). Library preparation used the immunoSEQ multiplex PCR assay. A mixture of 60 forward primers for TCR Vbeta segments and 13 reverse primers for TCR Jbeta segments was used in the multiplex PCR. TCRdb took over this immuneACCESS table, retaining in-frame rearrangements with V and J assigned. Such tables are incomplete; in checked studies, under half of the missing clones stem from an unresolved V gene, and the remainder is unexplained. The sample table contains 130,000 or so clones; only one count was recorded for approximately 84% of them. Around 1.5% of the sample belongs to the ten largest clones. The sequencing sample was made of PBMCs. The receptors originated from a young woman in good health and CMV-seronegative.

The chain has TRBV18 and TRBJ2-1; 9 bases agree with TRBD2. The CDR3 runs 15 residues. The J segment lost 7 bases and the V segment lost 2 bases, leaving 6 bases of the junction unmatched. In germline, CDR1 is KGHSH, CDR2 LQKENI. The CDR3: CASSPGREGLNEQFF. Here the CDR3 DNA reads TGTGCCAGCTCACCAGGGCGGGAGGGCCTGAATGAGCAGTTCTTC.

This clone has only one observation. The chain joins TRBV28 to TRBJ1-4; 7 nucleotides match TRBD1. The CDR3 covers 14 residues. Per the germline V gene, CDR1 is MDHEN and CDR2 is SYDVKM. The trim removed 6 bases at V and 8 bases at J, leaving 9 bases unmatched. In DNA form, the CDR3 reads TGTGCCAGCAGCCCAGGGGGATTAGAAGAAAAACTGTTTTTT. Protein: CASSPGGLEEKLFF.

The chain links TRBV27 to TRBJ2-7, with 9 nucleotides matching TRBD1. The CDR3 spans 15 residues. The V gene end was trimmed by 5 bases and the J gene end by 6 bases; junction bases not matched to a gene: 11. Germline V lookup: CDR1 MNHEY, CDR2 SMNVEV (reference sequence). The CDR3 DNA is TGTGCCAGCAGTCACGACCTCACAGGGGGCCGCGAGCAGTACTTC. This sequence encodes CASSHDLTGGREQYF.

The chain is built from TRBV5-6 and TRBJ2-7; TRBD2 is a possible D gene (6 bases). The CDR3 runs 14 residues. V lost 1 base, J lost 4 bases, and 12 bases lay in between. Germline V gives CDR1 SGHDT, CDR2 YYEEEE. CDR3 sequence reads: CASSLTGDGYEQYF. As DNA, the CDR3 is TGTGCCAGCAGCTTGACGGGAGACGGGTACGAGCAGTACTTC.

DNA for the CDR3: TGTGCCAGCAGTTTAATCTCCTACAATGAGCAGTTCTTC. The encoded protein is CASSLISYNEQFF. This chain uses TRBV2 with TRBJ2-1; D gene unclear. The ends were cut back, 5 bases at V and 0 bases at J, with 5 bases in the middle. The CDR3 is made up of 13 amino acids. In germline, CDR1 is SNHLY, CDR2 FYNNEI.

This rearrangement joins TRBV11-2 to TRBJ1-1, with D unresolved. The V gene lost 3 bases and the J gene lost 7 bases, with 12 bases spanning the gap. From germline, CDR1 is SGHAT and CDR2 FQNNGV. CDR3 length: 13 amino acids. CDR3 region: CASSLRTVGEAFF. CDR3 in DNA: TGTGCCAGCAGCTTGAGAACGGTTGGTGAAGCTTTCTTT.

This chain uses TRBV6-5 with TRBJ2-7, with 8 bases identical to TRBD2. This CDR3 region has 15 residues. Germline lookup yields CDR1 MNHEY and CDR2 SVGAGI. The ends lost 0 bases at V and 3 bases at J; junction bases unmatched: 4. Written as DNA, the CDR3 is TGTGCCAGCAGTTACTCGGACAGCGGGAGCTACGAGCAGTACTTC. Residues: CASSYSDSGSYEQYF.

This clone occurred a few times. The chain recombines TRBV5-6 with TRBJ1-2, with D unresolved. The CDR3 covers 13 residues. V shed 4 bases and J shed 1 base, with 8 bases lying between them. Looked up from germline, CDR1 is SGHDT and CDR2 is YYEEEE. The CDR3 DNA is TGTGCCAGCAGCGAGATTGGTAACTATGGCTACACCTTC. It is translated as CASSEIGNYGYTF.

This clone came up once. The chain employs TRBV12-5 and TRBJ2-7; a possible D gene is TRBD2 (6 bases). The V end lost 1 base, the J end lost 0 bases, and 10 bases lay between the germline ends. The CDR3 is made up of 15 amino acids. The germline V gene has CDR1 LGHNT and CDR2 FRNRAP. CDR3 sequence reads: CASGLGGTVSYEQYF. The CDR3 region has the DNA TGTGCTAGTGGTTTGGGCGGGACGGTCTCCTACGAGCAGTACTTC.

The V call is TRBV5-1, the J call TRBJ1-1, with unresolved D. The CDR3 totals 13 residues. V was pared by 6 bases and J by 1 base, with 10 bases between. Germline CDR1 SGHRS, CDR2 YFSETQ. The CDR3 here is CASKGSANTEAFF. CDR3 in DNA: TGCGCCAGCAAAGGAAGCGCGAACACTGAAGCTTTCTTT.

The chain joins TRBV6-1 to TRBJ2-7; 12 bases are shared with TRBD1. With V trimmed by 2 bases and J by 5 bases, 10 bases remained unmatched. The CDR3 has 17 residues. Germline V gives CDR1 MNHNS, CDR2 SASEGT. CDR3: CASSETIGTGGKDEQYF. CDR3 sequence (DNA): TGTGCCAGCAGTGAAACTATAGGGACAGGGGGCAAGGACGAGCAGTACTTC.

There are a few counts of this clone. V and J are TRBV4-1 and TRBJ1-1; the match to TRBD1 covers 7 bases. The CDR3 loop spans 14 amino acids. J lost 4 bases, V lost 4 bases, and 6 bases had no gene match. Germline V CDR1 and CDR2: MGHRA, YSYEKL. The CDR3 loop reads CASSPHRGSTEAFF. The CDR3 nucleotides read TGCGCCAGCAGCCCTCACAGGGGTAGCACTGAAGCTTTCTTT.

The rearrangement joins TRBV12-5 to TRBJ2-1; a weak D match, TRBD1 (6 bases). This CDR3 has 12 amino acids. Germline CDR1 and CDR2: LGHNT and FRNRAP. Deletions cut 4 bases from V and 10 bases from J, with 11 bases between. The CDR3 region is CASGWDNREQFF. The CDR3 DNA reads as TGTGCTAGTGGTTGGGACAACAGGGAGCAGTTCTTC.

The rearrangement links TRBV5-1 to TRBJ2-5; D is unresolved. Between the trimmed V and J ends, which lost 3 bases and 7 bases, there was a span of 7 bases. The length of the CDR3 is 11 residues. The V gene's germline CDR1 is SGHRS and CDR2 YFSETQ. CDR3 amino acids: CASSSTGTQYF. The CDR3 DNA reads as TGCGCCAGCAGCTCGACGGGGACCCAGTACTTC.

The genes are TRBV6-5 and TRBJ2-5, with TRBD1 identical over 7 bases. Trimming at V came to 4 bases and at J to 3 bases, leaving 5 bases not matched to a gene. Germline CDR1 MNHEY, CDR2 SVGAGI. The CDR3 is 14 amino acids. The CDR3 region has the DNA TGTGCCAGCAGTTCTCCTCAGGGGGAAGAGACCCAGTACTTC. It encodes CASSSPQGEETQYF.

The CDR3 sequence is CASSQDGSGGYEQYF. The CDR3 DNA reads as TGTGCCAGCAGCCAAGATGGTAGCGGAGGCTACGAGCAGTACTTC. The chain is built from TRBV4-2 and TRBJ2-7; D may be TRBD2 (6 bases). Germline assignment: CDR1 LGHNA and CDR2 YNFKEQ. Trimming stripped 0 bases from V and 3 bases from J, with 12 bases between. The CDR3 contains 15 residues.